This entry lists 9 T cell receptor beta chains sequenced from one sample in a study of neoadjuvant anti-PD-1 for oral cavity cancer. As for time point: after neoadjuvant nivolumab, at surgical resection. Some clones are missing from TCRdb's copy, which holds only in-frame ones; the method was immunoSEQ multiplex PCR. Of fewer than 15,000 clones in the sample, under 85% were seen once. Sequencing was performed on PBMCs, taken after nivolumab (anti-PD-1) treatment. All receptors derive from a person between 40 and 85 years old with oral cavity squamous cell carcinoma.

In its sample, this clone was seen once. V usage is TRBV9 and J usage is TRBJ2-1; TRBD2 might be the D (6 bases). CDR1 is SGDLS and CDR2 is YYNGEE in the germline V gene. V shed 3 bases and J shed 0 bases, with 13 bases lying between them. This CDR3 is 16 amino acids long. The CDR3 DNA sequence: TGTGCCAGCAGCGCCCTAGCGCGAGGCTCCTACAATGAGCAGTTCTTC. As protein: CASSALARGSYNEQFF.

V is TRBV7-8 and J is TRBJ2-1; tentative D call: TRBD1 (6 bases). CDR3 length: 14 amino acids. Trimming removed 7 bases at V and 5 bases at J, with 15 bases between. Germline V gene sequence: CDR1 SGHVS, CDR2 FQNEAQ. CDR3 sequence reads: CASTALRTDNEQFF. Written as DNA, the CDR3 is TGTGCCAGCACGGCTTTAAGGACAGACAATGAGCAGTTCTTC.

The rearrangement links TRBV19 to TRBJ1-5; the match to TRBD1 covers 7 bases. Germline V gene data show CDR1 as LNHDA and CDR2 as SQIVND (reference sequence). Trimming removed 5 bases from V and 2 bases from J; junction bases left unmatched: 3. The length of the CDR3 is 14 residues. For the CDR3, the DNA is TGTGCCAGTAGTGATACAGGGGGCAATCAGCCCCAGCATTTT. Residues: CASSDTGGNQPQHF.

This chain connects TRBV7-9 to TRBJ2-7, with D tentatively TRBD2 (5 bases). The germline gives CDR1 SEHNR, CDR2 FQNEAQ (reference sequence). This CDR3 contains 15 residues. The germline V and J ends were trimmed by 0 bases and 3 bases, with 12 bases remaining between them. The CDR3 DNA reads as TGTGCCAGCAGCTTAGCGAGAGGAGGAGACTACGAGCAGTACTTC. Translated: CASSLARGGDYEQYF.

This clone was seen only once. This chain connects TRBV30 to TRBJ1-5; possibly TRBD1 for D (6 bases). Per the germline V gene, CDR1 is GTSNPN and CDR2 is SVGIG (reference sequence). V was cut by 5 bases and J by 7 bases, with 21 bases left in between. The CDR3 consists of 15 residues. The CDR3 DNA sequence: TGTGCCTGGTCTAAACGGGACAACATTATCCAGCCCCAGCATTTT. This encodes CAWSKRDNIIQPQHF.

V usage is TRBV9 and J usage is TRBJ1-1, with unresolved D. V shed 0 bases and J shed 0 bases, with 9 bases lying between them. Germline-derived CDR1 and CDR2 are SGDLS and YYNGEE. This CDR3 region has 15 residues. This CDR3 reads CASSVEGHLNTEAFF. CDR3 coding DNA: TGTGCCAGCAGCGTAGAAGGGCATCTGAACACTGAAGCTTTCTTT.

This clone was observed a few times. V and J are TRBV19 and TRBJ1-5; perhaps TRBD1 as D (5 bases). Per germline, CDR1 LNHDA and CDR2 SQIVND (reference sequence). The V end was cut by 6 bases, the J end by 7 bases, with 13 bases between. The CDR3 is 13 amino acids. The CDR3 nucleotides are TGTGCCAGTAGCCAGGGAGAGGGCCAGCCCCAGCATTTT. The encoded protein is CASSQGEGQPQHF. Full variable domain (rest looked up from reference TRBV19 and TRBJ1-5): DGGITQSPKYLFRKEGQNVTLSCEQNLNHDAMYWYRQDPGQGLRLIYYSQIVNDFQKGDIAEGYSVSREKKESFPLTVTSAQKNPTAFYLCASSQGEGQPQHFGDGTRLSIL.

In DNA form, the CDR3 reads TGTGCCAGCAGTTTAGCCCGAGGCAGGGGGCACTACGAGCAGTACTTC. This sequence encodes CASSLARGRGHYEQYF. V gene TRBV27 combines with J gene TRBJ2-7, with 8 positions matching TRBD1. The junction had 9 bases not matched to a gene; V was cut back by 2 bases and J by 3 bases. CDR3 size: 16 residues. Germline V lookup: CDR1 MNHEY, CDR2 SMNVEV (reference sequence).

The rearrangement uses TRBV27 and TRBJ2-5; 10 bases match TRBD1. Germline loops: CDR1 MNHEY, CDR2 SMNVEV (reference sequence). The J segment lost 4 bases and the V segment lost 2 bases, leaving 4 bases of the junction unmatched. This CDR3 has 15 amino acids. CDR3 region: CASSLRQGALETQYF. The CDR3 coding sequence is TGTGCCAGCAGTTTACGACAGGGGGCGTTAGAGACCCAGTACTTC.